This TCR beta chain was identified in a study of cytomegalovirus exposure and HLA in healthy donors. The study, taken as a whole, reports: The listing of fewer than 200 TCR beta chains classed them as cytomegalovirus-associated. In a later analysis, TCR beta V- and J-gene trimming was associated with a missense DCLRE1C variant. Compared with the approximately 680-donor mean, an Asian-associated ancestry cluster reportedly had fewer N-insertions, according to a later analysis.

This CDR3 spans 15 amino acids. In germline, CDR1 is SGHTA, CDR2 FQGNSA. Trimming left V 4 bases short and J 1 base short, with 13 bases between. In the case of this clone: Antigen unknown.

Regarding donors, all were healthy bone marrow donors. The primer mix had 60 Vbeta and 13 Jbeta primers. TCRdb's copy holds only in-frame clones and misses some; the assay was immunoSEQ multiplex PCR. The repertoire holds around 90,000 clones, with 80% as singletons. Sequencing was performed on PBMCs. The clonotype comes from a man aged 25 to 40 in good health and CMV-seronegative. The V and J genes are TRBV7-2 and TRBJ1-1; D is unresolved. CDR3 sequence reads: CASSSELLRNTEAFF. The CDR3, as DNA: TGTGCCAGCAGCTCCGAACTATTGAGGAACACTGAAGCTTTCTTT.